This TCR beta chain was identified during a study of esophageal squamous cell carcinoma under preoperative chemotherapy. Study-wide results and caveats: After treatment, tumor-infiltrating lymphocytes seemed to come partly from incoming peripheral T cells, not only local changes.

The CDR3 contains 17 residues. J was trimmed by 4 bases and V by 3 bases; bases with no gene match: 8. Time point of the sample: before preoperative PTX-NDP chemotherapy. MiXCR, applied by TCRdb to the PCR reads, yields one record per CDR3 protein. The sample holds approximately 30,000 distinct CDR3 sequences; under 55% are singletons and the top ten take approximately 12%. Concerning this clonotype: Its antigen is not known.

The sample was taken from a patient given preoperative chemotherapy. This sequence was found in a human donor with esophageal squamous cell carcinoma. The donor label of this sample is uncertain. The chain is built from TRBV12-3 or TRBV12-4 and TRBJ2-1, with 11 bases matching TRBD2. The CDR3 protein is CASSFLTGTSGYNEQFF. CDR3 nucleotides: TGTGCCAGCAGTTTTTTGACCGGGACTAGCGGATACAATGAGCAGTTCTTC.